The T cell receptor (beta chain) under discussion was sequenced for a study of regulatory T cells in long-lasting Graves disease. CDR3 regions were amplified by Arm-PCR using iRepertoire HTBI primers to build TCR beta libraries. TCRdb reprocessed the multiplex PCR reads with MiXCR, giving one entry per CDR3 protein. The data contain more than 300,000 distinct CDR3 sequences, more than 20% of them seen just once; the ten biggest clones take up approximately 30%. Time point: persistent/refractory GD, antithyroid drugs over 5 years with positive TRAb. Making the TCR library involved RNA that had been extracted from PBMCs. J gave up 0 bases and V 5 bases, and 13 bases lay outside the gene matches. Germline V CDR1 and CDR2: SEHNR, FQNEAQ (reference sequence). The CDR3 has 20 residues. In its sample, this clonotype was seen a few times.

Sequenced here: peripheral blood mononuclear cells (PBMCs), sampled when the disease was refractory, from a patient treated with antithyroid drugs. This chain joins TRBV7-9 and TRBJ2-4; 13 bases agree with TRBD2. The receptor was derived from a woman aged 40 to 50 with Graves disease. This CDR3 is CASSPWTSGSGGQAKNIQYF. CDR3 bases: TGTGCCAGCAGCCCGTGGACTAGCGGGAGTGGAGGTCAAGCCAAAAACATTCAGTACTTC.